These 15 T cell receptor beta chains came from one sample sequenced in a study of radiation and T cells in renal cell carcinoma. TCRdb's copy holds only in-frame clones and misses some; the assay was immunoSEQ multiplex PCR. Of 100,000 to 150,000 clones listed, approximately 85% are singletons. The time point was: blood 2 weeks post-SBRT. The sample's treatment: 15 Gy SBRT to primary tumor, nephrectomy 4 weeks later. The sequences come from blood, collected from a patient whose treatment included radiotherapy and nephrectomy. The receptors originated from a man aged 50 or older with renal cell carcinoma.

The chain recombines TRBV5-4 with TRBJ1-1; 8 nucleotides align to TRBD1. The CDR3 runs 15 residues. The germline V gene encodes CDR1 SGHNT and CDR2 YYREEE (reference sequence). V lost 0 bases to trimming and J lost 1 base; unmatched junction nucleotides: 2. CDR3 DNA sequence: TGTGCCAGCAGCTTGGGCGGACAGGGGAACACTGAAGCTTTCTTT. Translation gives CASSLGGQGNTEAFF. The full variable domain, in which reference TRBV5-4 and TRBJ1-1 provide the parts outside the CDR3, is ETGVTQSPTHLIKTRGQQVTLRCSSQSGHNTVSWYQQALGQGPQFIFQYYREEENGRGNFPPRFSGLQFPNYSSELNVNALELDDSALYLCASSLGGQGNTEAFFGQGTRLTVV.

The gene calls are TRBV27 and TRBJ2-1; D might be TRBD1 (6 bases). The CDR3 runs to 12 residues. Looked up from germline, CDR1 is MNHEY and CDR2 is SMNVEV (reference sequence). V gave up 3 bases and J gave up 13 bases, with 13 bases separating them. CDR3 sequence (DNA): TGTGCCAGCAGTTTCACAACAGGGACACAGTTCTTC. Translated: CASSFTTGTQFF.

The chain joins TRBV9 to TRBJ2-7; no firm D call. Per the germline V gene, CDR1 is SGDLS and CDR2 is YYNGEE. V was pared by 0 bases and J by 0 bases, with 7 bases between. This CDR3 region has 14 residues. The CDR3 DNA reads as TGTGCCAGCAGCGTAGGGGCCAGCTCCTACGAGCAGTACTTC. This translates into CASSVGASSYEQYF.

This CDR3 reads CASSPGQGAGEQFF. Written as DNA, the CDR3 is TGCGCCAGCAGTCCGGGACAGGGGGCAGGGGAGCAGTTCTTC. The chain combines TRBV5-1 with TRBJ2-1, with 12 nucleotides matching TRBD1. V was pared by 5 bases and J by 10 bases, with 7 bases of the junction left unmatched. Germline lookup yields CDR1 SGHRS and CDR2 YFSETQ. This CDR3 is built from 14 residues.

CDR3 region: CASSRDRSRVETQYF. The CDR3 coding sequence is TGTGCCAGCTCCAGGGACAGGAGTAGGGTGGAGACCCAGTACTTC. The chain carries TRBV18 and TRBJ2-5, with TRBD1 identical over 8 bases. J gave up 5 bases and V 6 bases, and 11 bases lay outside the gene matches. Germline V CDR1 and CDR2: KGHSH, LQKENI. This CDR3 spans 15 amino acids.

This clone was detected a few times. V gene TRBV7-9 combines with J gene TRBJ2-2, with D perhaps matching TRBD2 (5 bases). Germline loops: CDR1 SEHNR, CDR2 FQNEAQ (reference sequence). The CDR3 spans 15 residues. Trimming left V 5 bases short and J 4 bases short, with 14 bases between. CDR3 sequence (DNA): TGTGCCAGCAGCCCAGAGGGCTACCTCACCGGGGAGCTGTTTTTT. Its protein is CASSPEGYLTGELFF. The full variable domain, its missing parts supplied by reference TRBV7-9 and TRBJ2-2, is DTGVSQNPRHKITKRGQNVTFRCDPISEHNRLYWYRQTLGQGPEFLTYFQNEAQLEKSRLLSDRFSAERPKGSFSTLEIQRTEQGDSAMYLCASSPEGYLTGELFFGEGSRLTVL.

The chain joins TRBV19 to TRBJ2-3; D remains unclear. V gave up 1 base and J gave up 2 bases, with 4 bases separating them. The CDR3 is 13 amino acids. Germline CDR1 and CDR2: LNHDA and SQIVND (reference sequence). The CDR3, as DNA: TGTGCCAGTAGTATAGTTCACACAGATACGCAGTATTTT. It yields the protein CASSIVHTDTQYF.

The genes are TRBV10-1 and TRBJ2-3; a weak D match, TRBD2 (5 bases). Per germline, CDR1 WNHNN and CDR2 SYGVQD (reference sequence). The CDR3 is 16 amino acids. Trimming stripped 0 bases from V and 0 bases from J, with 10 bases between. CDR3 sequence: CASSESLSGSTDTQYF. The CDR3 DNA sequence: TGCGCCAGCAGTGAGTCATTATCGGGAAGCACAGATACGCAGTATTTT.

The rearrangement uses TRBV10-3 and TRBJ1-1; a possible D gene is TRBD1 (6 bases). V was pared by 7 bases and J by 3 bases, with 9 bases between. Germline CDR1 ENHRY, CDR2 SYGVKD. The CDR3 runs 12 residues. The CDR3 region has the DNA TGTGCCATCATGTCAGGGGACACTGAAGCTTTCTTT. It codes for CAIMSGDTEAFF.

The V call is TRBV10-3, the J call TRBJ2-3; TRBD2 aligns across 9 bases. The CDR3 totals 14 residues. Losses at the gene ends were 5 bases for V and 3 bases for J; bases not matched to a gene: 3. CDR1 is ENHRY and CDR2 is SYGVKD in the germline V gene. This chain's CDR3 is CAISLSGSTDTQYF. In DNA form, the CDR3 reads TGTGCCATCAGTCTTAGCGGGAGTACAGATACGCAGTATTTT.

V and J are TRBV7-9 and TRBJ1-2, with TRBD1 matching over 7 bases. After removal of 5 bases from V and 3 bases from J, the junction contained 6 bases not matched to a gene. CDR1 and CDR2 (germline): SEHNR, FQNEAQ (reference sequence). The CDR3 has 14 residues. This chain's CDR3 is CASSTPGQDYGYTF. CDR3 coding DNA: TGTGCCAGCAGCACCCCTGGACAGGACTATGGCTACACCTTC.

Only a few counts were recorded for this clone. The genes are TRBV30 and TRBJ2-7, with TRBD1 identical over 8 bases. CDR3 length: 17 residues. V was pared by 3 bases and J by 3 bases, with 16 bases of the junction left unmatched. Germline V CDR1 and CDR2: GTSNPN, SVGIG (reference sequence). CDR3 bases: TGTGCCTGGAGGGACAGGGAAAAGCCTGGCTTGAACTACGAGCAGTACTTC. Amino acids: CAWRDREKPGLNYEQYF.

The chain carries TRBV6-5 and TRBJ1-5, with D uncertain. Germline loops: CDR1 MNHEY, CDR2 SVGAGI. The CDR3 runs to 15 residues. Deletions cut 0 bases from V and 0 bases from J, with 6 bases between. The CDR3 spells CASSYSVGSNQPQHF. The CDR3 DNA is TGTGCCAGCAGTTACTCGGTCGGTAGCAATCAGCCCCAGCATTTT.

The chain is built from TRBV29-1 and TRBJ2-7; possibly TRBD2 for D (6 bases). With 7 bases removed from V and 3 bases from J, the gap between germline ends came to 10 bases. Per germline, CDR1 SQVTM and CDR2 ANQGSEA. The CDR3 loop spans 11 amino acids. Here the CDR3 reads CSAMGGYEQYF. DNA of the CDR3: TGCAGCGCCATGGGAGGCTACGAGCAGTACTTC.

CDR3: CASRGTGARTQYF. CDR3 DNA: TGTGCCAGCAGGGGGACGGGCGCCCGAACCCAGTACTTC. This chain connects TRBV27 to TRBJ2-5; either TRBD1 or TRBD2 may fit D (5 bases each). Germline-derived CDR1 and CDR2 are MNHEY and SMNVEV (reference sequence). V lost 6 bases, J lost 8 bases, and 16 bases lay in between. The CDR3 is 13 residues long.